This TCR beta chain was captured by sequencing in a study of T cell responses to AZD1222 COVID-19 vaccine. Findings of the study overall: There were mostly white British donors and more females than males, and clonal diversity was possibly underestimated. Increases in Spike-specific TCR breadth and depth were seen after two AZD1222 doses.

Some clones are missing from TCRdb's copy, which holds only in-frame ones; the method was immunoSEQ multiplex PCR. Of about 200,000 clones in the sample, about 92% are singletons; the top ten hold around 1%. About this clone itself: What it binds is unknown.

V was shortened by 2 bases and J by 3 bases, with 13 bases between the two germline ends. The germline gives CDR1 KGHSH, CDR2 LQKENI. The CDR3 has 15 amino acids. The sample consisted of peripheral blood, taken on day 0 of MenACWY control vaccination. The sequence was obtained from an adult in good health. This sequence joins TRBV18 and TRBJ1-2; D remains ambiguous. The CDR3 DNA sequence: TGTGCCAGCTCACCAGGGCCCAGATACGACTATGGCTACACCTTC. It codes for CASSPGPRYDYGYTF.